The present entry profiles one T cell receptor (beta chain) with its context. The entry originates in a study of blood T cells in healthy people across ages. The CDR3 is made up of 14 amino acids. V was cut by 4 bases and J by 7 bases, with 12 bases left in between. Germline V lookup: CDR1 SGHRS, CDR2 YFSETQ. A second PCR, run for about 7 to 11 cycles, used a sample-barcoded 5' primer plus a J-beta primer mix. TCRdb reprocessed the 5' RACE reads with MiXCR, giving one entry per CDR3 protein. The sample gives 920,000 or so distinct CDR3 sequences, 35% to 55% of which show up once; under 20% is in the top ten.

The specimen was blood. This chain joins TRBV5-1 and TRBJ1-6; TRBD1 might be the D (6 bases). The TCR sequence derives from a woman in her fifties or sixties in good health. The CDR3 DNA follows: TGCGCCAGCAGCGAAAACAGGGACAATTCACCCCTCCACTTT. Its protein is CASSENRDNSPLHF.